This T cell receptor beta chain was retrieved from a study of early T cells in non-severe SARS-CoV-2 infection. Study details: Sequencing input comprised bulk RNA from unsorted whole blood; chain pairing was not available. Broader study findings: VDJdb matching favored anti-spike CD8 responses, missing private and CD4 specificities.

V gave up 6 bases and J gave up 0 bases, with 14 bases separating them. Looked up from germline, CDR1 is MNHEY and CDR2 is SVGEGT. The CDR3 length is 15 residues. This clonotype has more than one count but fewer than ten. Its target is not known. Unique molecular identifiers were affixed to single, distinct cDNA molecules. A single record per CDR3 protein comes from TCRdb applying MiXCR to the 5' RACE reads. Altogether tens of thousands of distinct CDR3 sequences are present, roughly 15% being singletons, with the ten largest covering around 3.7%. The sequencing here drew on whole blood, taken at baseline. The receptor was derived from an adult who was a healthcare worker with PCR-confirmed SARS-CoV-2 infection or an uninfected control (not recorded which). The J gene is TRBJ2-5, the V gene TRBV6-2 or TRBV6-3; D might be TRBD2 (6 bases). The DNA for the CDR3 is TGTGCCAGCAGCCCCCACCAGCGGGACCAAGAGACCCAGTACTTC. It encodes CASSPHQRDQETQYF.